Shown below are 5 T cell receptor beta chains from a single sample sequenced in a study of T cell repertoires in cytomegalovirus infection. TCRdb re-analysed the reads in MiXCR, keeping a single row per CDR3 protein. The table has about 490,000 distinct CDR3 sequences, around 10% seen once. What was sequenced was PBMCs. All receptors come from a human donor in good health (CMV status not recorded). Some clones in this sample may be carry-over from other donors' samples.

This clonotype was seen many times. The chain joins TRBV7-6 to TRBJ1-5, with D perhaps matching TRBD1 (5 bases). Germline lookup yields CDR1 SGHVS and CDR2 FNYEAQ. The CDR3 spans 13 residues. V was trimmed by 5 bases and J by 6 bases, leaving 11 bases between them. The CDR3: CASSPWDGQPQHF. The CDR3 bases are TGTGCCAGCAGCCCATGGGACGGTCAGCCCCAGCATTTT.

This clonotype was found many times. This chain joins TRBV7-9 and TRBJ2-1, with TRBD2 matching 8 bases. J gave up 0 bases and V 4 bases, and 11 bases lay outside the gene matches. This CDR3 region has 18 residues. Germline V gives CDR1 SEHNR, CDR2 FQNEAQ (reference sequence). The CDR3 DNA sequence: TGTGCCAGCAGCTCCTACAACCACGGGAGGGCCTCCTACAATGAGCAGTTCTTC. Its protein is CASSSYNHGRASYNEQFF.

The chain links TRBV11-2 to TRBJ2-1; no definite D call. Germline V CDR1 and CDR2: SGHAT, FQNNGV. CDR3 size: 13 residues. Deletions cut 3 bases from V and 9 bases from J, with 12 bases between. The CDR3 here is CASSFLGKSEQFF. The CDR3 DNA reads as TGTGCCAGCAGCTTCCTTGGGAAGAGTGAGCAGTTCTTC. Using reference TRBV11-2 and TRBJ2-1 for the parts outside the CDR3, the full variable domain is EAGVAQSPRYKIIEKRQSVAFWCNPISGHATLYWYQQILGQGPKLLIQFQNNGVVDDSQLPKDRFSAERLKGVDSTLKIQPAKLEDSAVYLCASSFLGKSEQFFGPGTRLTVL.

A few counts support this clonotype. The chain is built from TRBV10-3 and TRBJ2-1; possible D gene TRBD1, 5 bases. Germline assignment: CDR1 ENHRY and CDR2 SYGVKD. Trimming left V 5 bases short and J 8 bases short, with 13 bases between. This CDR3 is 13 amino acids long. The CDR3 DNA is TGTGCCATCAGTACGGCAGGGATTTATGAGCAGTTCTTC. Its translation is CAISTAGIYEQFF.

This clonotype was recorded a few times. V gene TRBV11-2 combines with J gene TRBJ1-1, with TRBD1 matching over 8 bases. The germline V gene has CDR1 SGHAT and CDR2 FQNNGV. The CDR3 is 14 amino acids. The trim removed 0 bases at V and 7 bases at J, leaving 4 bases unmatched. CDR3 protein: CASSLEQGGFEAFF. CDR3 DNA: TGTGCCAGCAGCTTAGAACAGGGGGGATTTGAAGCTTTCTTT.